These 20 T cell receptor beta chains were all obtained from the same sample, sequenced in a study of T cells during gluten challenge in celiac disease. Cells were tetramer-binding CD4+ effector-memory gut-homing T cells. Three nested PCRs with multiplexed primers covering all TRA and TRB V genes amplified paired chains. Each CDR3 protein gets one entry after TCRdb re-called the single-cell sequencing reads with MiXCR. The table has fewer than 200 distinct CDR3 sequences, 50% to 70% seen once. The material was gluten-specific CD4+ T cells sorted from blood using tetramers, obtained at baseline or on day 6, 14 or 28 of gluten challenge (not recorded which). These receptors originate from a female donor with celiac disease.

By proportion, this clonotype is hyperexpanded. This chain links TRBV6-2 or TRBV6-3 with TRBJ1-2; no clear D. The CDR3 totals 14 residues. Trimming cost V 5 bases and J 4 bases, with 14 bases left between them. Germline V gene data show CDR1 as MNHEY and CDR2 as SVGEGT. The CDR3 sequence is CASSATWGSYGYTF. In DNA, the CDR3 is TGTGCCAGCAGTGCCACCTGGGGTAGCTATGGCTACACCTTC.

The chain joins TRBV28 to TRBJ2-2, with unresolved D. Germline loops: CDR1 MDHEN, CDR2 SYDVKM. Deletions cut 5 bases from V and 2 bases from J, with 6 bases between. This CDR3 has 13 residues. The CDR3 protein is CASSLTNTGELFF. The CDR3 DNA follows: TGTGCCAGCAGTCTCACTAACACCGGGGAGCTGTTTTTT.

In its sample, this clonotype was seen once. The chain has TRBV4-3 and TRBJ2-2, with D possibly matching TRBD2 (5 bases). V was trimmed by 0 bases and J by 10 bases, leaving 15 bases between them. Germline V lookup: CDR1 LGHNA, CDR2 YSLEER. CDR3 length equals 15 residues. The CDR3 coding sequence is TGCGCCAGCAGCCAAGACCCTAGCCTAGTAGTGGAGCTGTTTTTT. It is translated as CASSQDPSLVVELFF.

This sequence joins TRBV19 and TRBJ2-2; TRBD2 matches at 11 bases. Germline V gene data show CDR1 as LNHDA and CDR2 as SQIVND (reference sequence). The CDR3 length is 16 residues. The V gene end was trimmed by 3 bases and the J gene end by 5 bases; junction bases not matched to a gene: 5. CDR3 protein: CASSITLAGDTGELFF. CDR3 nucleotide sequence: TGTGCCAGTAGTATCACACTAGCGGGAGATACCGGGGAGCTGTTTTTT.

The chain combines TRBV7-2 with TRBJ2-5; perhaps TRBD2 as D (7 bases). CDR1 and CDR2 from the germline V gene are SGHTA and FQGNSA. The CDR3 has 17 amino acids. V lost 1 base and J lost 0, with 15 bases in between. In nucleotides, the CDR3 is TGTGCCAGCAGCTTAGTGGGCGGGGGCGCATACCAAGAGACCCAGTACTTC. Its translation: CASSLVGGGAYQETQYF.

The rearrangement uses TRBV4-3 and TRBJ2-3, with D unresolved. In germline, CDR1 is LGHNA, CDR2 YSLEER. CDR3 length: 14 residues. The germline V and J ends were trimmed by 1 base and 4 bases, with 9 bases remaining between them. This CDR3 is CASSQAFGSDTQYF. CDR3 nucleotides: TGCGCCAGCAGCCAAGCATTCGGGTCAGATACGCAGTATTTT.

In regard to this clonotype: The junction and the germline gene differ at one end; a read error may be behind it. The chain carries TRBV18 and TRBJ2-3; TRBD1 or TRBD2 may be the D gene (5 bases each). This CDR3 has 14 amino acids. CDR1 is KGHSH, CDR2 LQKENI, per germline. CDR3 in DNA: TGTGTCAGCTCACCAGATGGGACCGGCTTAACGCAGTATTTT. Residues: CVSSPDGTGLTQYF.

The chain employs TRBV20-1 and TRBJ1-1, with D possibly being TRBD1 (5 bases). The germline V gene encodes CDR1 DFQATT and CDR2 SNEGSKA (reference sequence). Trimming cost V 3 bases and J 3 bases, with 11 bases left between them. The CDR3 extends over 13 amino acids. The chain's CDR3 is CSASGGGDTEAFF. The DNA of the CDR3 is TGCAGTGCTAGTGGTGGGGGGGACACTGAAGCTTTCTTT.

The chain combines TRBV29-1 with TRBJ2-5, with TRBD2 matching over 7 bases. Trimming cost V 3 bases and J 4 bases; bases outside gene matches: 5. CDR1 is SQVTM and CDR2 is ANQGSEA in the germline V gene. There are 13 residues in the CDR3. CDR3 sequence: CSVDKGGIETQYF. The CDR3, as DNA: TGCAGCGTTGATAAGGGAGGGATAGAGACCCAGTACTTC.

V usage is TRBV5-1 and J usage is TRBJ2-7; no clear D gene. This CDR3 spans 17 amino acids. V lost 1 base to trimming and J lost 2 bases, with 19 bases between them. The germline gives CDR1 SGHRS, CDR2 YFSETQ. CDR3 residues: CASSLRSGVLPPYEQYF. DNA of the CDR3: TGCGCCAGCAGCTTGAGGAGTGGGGTTTTGCCCCCCTACGAGCAGTACTTC. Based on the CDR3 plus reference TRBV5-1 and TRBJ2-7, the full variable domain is KAGVTQTPRYLIKTRGQQVTLSCSPISGHRSVSWYQQTPGQGLQFLFEYFSETQRNKGNFPGRFSGRQFSNSRSEMNVSTLELGDSALYLCASSLRSGVLPPYEQYFGPGTRLTVT.

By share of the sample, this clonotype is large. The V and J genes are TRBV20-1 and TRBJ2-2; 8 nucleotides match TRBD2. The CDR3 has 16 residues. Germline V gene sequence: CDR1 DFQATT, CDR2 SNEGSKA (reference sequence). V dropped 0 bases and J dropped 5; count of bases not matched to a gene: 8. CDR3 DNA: TGCAGTGCTAGAGATCGGGGGGGGCTCAGTACCGGGGAGCTGTTTTTT. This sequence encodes CSARDRGGLSTGELFF.

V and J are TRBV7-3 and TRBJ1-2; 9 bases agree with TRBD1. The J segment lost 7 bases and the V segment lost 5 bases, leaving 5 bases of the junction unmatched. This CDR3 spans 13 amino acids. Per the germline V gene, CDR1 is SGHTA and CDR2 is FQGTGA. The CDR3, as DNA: TGTGCCAGCAGCCTTGGACAGGGGATTGGCTACACCTTC. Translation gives CASSLGQGIGYTF.

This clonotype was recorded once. In nucleotides, the CDR3 is TGCAGTGCTAGTAAAGGTCTCGGACAGGGGGCAGGTGGCTACACCTTC. Translating gives CSASKGLGQGAGGYTF. V gene TRBV20-1 combines with J gene TRBJ1-2; 11 nucleotides match TRBD1. The CDR3 contains 16 residues. The V gene end was trimmed by 3 bases and the J gene end by 7 bases; junction bases not matched to a gene: 13. Germline V gives CDR1 DFQATT, CDR2 SNEGSKA (reference sequence).

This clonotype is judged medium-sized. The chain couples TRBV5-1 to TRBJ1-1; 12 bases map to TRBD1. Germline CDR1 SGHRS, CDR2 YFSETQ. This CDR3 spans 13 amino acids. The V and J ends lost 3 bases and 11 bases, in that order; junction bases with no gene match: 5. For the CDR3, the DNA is TGCGCCAGCAGCTGGGGGACAGGGGGCTTCGCTTTCTTT. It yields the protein CASSWGTGGFAFF.

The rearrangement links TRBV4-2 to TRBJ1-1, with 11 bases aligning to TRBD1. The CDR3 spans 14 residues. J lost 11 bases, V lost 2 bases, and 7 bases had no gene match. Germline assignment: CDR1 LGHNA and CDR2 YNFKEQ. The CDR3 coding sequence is TGTGCCAGCAGCCAACGGGACAGGGGGAGTAGGGCTTTCTTT. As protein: CASSQRDRGSRAFF.

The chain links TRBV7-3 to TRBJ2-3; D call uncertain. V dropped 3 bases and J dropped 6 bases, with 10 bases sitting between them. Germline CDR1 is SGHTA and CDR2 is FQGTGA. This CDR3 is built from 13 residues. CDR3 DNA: TGTGCCAGCAGCTTCAGGAGTTTTGATACGCAGTATTTT. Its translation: CASSFRSFDTQYF.

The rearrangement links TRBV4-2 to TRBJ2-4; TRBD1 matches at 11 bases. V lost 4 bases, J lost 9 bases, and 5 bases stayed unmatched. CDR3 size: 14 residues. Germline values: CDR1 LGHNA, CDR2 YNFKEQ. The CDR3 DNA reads TGTGCCAGCAGCCTCGGACAGGGGGCTGTCATTCAGTACTTC. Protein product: CASSLGQGAVIQYF.

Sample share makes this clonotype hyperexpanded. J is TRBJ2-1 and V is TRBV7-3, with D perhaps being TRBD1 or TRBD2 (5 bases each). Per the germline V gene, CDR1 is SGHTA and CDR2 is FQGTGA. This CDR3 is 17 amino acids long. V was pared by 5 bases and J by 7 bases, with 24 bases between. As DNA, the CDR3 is TGTGCCAGCAGCCCATTGGCAGGAGGACACCTTAGGAATGAGCAGTTCTTC. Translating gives CASSPLAGGHLRNEQFF.

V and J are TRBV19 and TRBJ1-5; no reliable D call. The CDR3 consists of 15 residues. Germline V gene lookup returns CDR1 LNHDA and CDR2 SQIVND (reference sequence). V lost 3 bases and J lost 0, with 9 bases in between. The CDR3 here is CASSIMGYSNQPQHF. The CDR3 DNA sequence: TGTGCCAGTAGTATTATGGGGTATAGCAATCAGCCCCAGCATTTT.

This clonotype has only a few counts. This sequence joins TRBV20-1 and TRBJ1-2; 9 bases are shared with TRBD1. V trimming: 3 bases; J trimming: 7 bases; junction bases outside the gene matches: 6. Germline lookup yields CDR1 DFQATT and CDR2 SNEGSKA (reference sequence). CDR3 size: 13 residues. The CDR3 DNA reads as TGCAGTGCTAGCATACAGGGGGCGTTTGGCTACACCTTC. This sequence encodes CSASIQGAFGYTF.